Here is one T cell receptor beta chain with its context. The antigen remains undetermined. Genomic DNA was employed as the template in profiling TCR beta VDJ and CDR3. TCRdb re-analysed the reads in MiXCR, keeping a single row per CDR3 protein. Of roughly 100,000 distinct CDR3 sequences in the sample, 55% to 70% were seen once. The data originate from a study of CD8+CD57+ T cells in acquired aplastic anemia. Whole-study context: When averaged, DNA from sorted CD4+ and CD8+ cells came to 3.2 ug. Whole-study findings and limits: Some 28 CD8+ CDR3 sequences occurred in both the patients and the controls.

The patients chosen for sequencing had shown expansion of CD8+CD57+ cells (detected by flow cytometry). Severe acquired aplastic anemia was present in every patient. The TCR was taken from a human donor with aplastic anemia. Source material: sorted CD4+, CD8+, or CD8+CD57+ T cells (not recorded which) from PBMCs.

CDR3 bases: TGCAGCGCGGCGAAGAGTCTCCCCTCCTACGAGCAGTACTTC. It encodes CSAAKSLPSYEQYF. The chain uses TRBV29-1 and TRBJ2-7; D unclear. The germline V gene encodes CDR1 SQVTM and CDR2 ANQGSEA. The V end lost 7 bases, the J end lost 0 bases, and 16 bases lay between the germline ends. This CDR3 comprises 14 residues.